The 6 T cell receptor beta chains presented below share a single source sample, sequenced in a study of cytomegalovirus exposure and HLA in healthy donors. It was with 60 Vbeta and 13 Jbeta primers that the PCR ran. Using immunoSEQ multiplex PCR, the repertoire was profiled, and TCRdb retains in-frame clones only, with some absent. The repertoire holds 200,000 or so clones, with around 80% as singletons. Sequenced input: PBMCs. The receptors originated from a woman aged 18 to 35 in good health and CMV-seropositive.

The chain links TRBV23-1 to TRBJ2-7, with D perhaps matching TRBD1 (6 bases). TRBV23-1 falls under the ORF class, with uncertain function. The CDR3 contains 13 residues. V lost 7 bases to trimming and J lost 2 bases, with 12 bases between them. CDR3 sequence (DNA): TGCGCCAGCACTTTCGACAGGCCCTACGAGCAGTACGTC. Translating it yields CASTFDRPYEQYV.

The CDR3 sequence is CASSQAVVQRGTSYEQYF. DNA of the CDR3: TGCGCCAGCAGCCAAGCGGTGGTCCAGCGGGGGACTTCCTACGAGCAGTACTTC. The genes are TRBV4-1 and TRBJ2-5; 8 bases are a match to TRBD2. The J call may not be correct, given that the DNA end is closer to TRBJ2-7. This CDR3 region has 18 residues. Germline CDR1 and CDR2: MGHRA and YSYEKL.

The rearrangement links TRBV5-1 to TRBJ2-5, with a weak D call TRBD2 (5 bases). This CDR3 has 15 residues. Per germline, CDR1 SGHRS and CDR2 YFSETQ. Deletions cut 4 bases from V and 2 bases from J, with 15 bases between. DNA of the CDR3: TGCGCCAGCAGCCCCAGGAGTGGCGGGCAAGAGACCCAGTACTTC. Its translation: CASSPRSGGQETQYF.

V gene TRBV4-1 combines with J gene TRBJ2-4; possibly TRBD1 for D (5 bases). CDR3 length: 15 amino acids. The V gene lost 3 bases and the J gene lost 0 bases, with 9 bases spanning the gap. The germline gives CDR1 MGHRA, CDR2 YSYEKL. CDR3: CASSQLRVAKNIQYF. CDR3 nucleotide sequence: TGCGCCAGCAGCCAGCTCAGGGTAGCCAAAAACATTCAGTACTTC.

This clone has a single count. V and J are TRBV28 and TRBJ1-5; TRBD1 matches 9 bases. Germline V CDR1 and CDR2: MDHEN, SYDVKM. This CDR3 contains 18 residues. J gave up 5 bases and V 3 bases, and 14 bases lay outside the gene matches. CDR3 amino acids: CASSFPLLGTGRDQPQHF. DNA of the CDR3: TGTGCCAGCAGTTTTCCCCTGTTGGGGACAGGGAGGGATCAGCCCCAGCATTTT. The full variable domain, with the rest looked up from reference TRBV28 and TRBJ1-5, is DVKVTQSSRYLVKRTGEKVFLECVQDMDHENMFWYRQDPGLGLRLIYFSYDVKMKEKGDIPEGYSVSREKKERFSLILESASTNQTSMYLCASSFPLLGTGRDQPQHFGDGTRLSIL.

This clone came up a few times. One junction end does not reproduce the germline sequence, and a read error may be involved. This sequence joins TRBV11-3 and TRBJ2-6; D is perhaps TRBD1 (5 bases). Germline V gene data show CDR1 as SGHNT and CDR2 as YENEEA. The CDR3 is made up of 17 amino acids. The CDR3 coding sequence is TGTGCCAGCAGCTTAGATCGCAGCTTCTCTGGGGCCAACGGCCTGACTTTC. This sequence encodes CASSLDRSFSGANGLTF.